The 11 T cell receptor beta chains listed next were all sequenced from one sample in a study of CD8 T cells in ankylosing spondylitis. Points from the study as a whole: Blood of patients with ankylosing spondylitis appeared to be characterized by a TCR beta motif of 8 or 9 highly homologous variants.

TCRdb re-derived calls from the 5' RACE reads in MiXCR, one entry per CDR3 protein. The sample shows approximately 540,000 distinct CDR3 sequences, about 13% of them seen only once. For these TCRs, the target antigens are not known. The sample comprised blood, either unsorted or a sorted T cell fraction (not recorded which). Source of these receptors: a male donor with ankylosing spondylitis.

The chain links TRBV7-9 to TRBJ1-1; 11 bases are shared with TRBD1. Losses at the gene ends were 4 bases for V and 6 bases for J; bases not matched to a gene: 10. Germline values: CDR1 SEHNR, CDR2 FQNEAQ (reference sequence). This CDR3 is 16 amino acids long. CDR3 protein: CASSSGPGTGGPEAFF. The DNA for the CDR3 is TGTGCCAGCAGCTCTGGCCCCGGGACAGGGGGGCCTGAAGCTTTCTTT.

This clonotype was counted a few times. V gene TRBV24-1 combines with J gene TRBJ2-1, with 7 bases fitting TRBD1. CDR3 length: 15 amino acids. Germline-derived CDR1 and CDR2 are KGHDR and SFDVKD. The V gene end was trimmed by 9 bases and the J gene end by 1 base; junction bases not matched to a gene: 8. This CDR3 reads CATGIRDRSYNEQFF. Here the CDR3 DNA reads TGTGCCACCGGTATCCGGGACAGATCCTACAATGAGCAGTTCTTC.

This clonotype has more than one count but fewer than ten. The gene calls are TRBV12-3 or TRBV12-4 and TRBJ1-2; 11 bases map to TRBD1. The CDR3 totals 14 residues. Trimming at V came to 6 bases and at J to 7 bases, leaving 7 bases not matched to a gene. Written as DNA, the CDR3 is TGTGCCAGCAGAGGGACAGGGGGTCGAGTTGGCTACACCTTC. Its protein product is CASRGTGGRVGYTF.

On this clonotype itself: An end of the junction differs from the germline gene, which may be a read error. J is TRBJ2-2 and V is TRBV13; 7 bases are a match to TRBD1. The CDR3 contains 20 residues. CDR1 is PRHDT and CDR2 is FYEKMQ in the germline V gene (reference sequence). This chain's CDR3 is CASSPPPGQALWSNAGELFF. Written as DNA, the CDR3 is TGTGCCAGCAGCCCGCCACCAGGACAGGCACTTTGGTCGAACGCCGGGGAGCTGTTTTTT.

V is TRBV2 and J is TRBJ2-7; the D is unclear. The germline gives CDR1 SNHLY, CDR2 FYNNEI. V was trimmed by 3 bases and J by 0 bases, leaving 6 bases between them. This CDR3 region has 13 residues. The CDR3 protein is CASSDIYSYEQYF. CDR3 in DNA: TGTGCCAGCAGTGACATTTACTCCTACGAGCAGTACTTC.

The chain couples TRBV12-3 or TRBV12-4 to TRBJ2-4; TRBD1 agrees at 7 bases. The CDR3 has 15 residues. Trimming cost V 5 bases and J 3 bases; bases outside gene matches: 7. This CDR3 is CASSQQGSGKNIQYF. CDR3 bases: TGTGCCAGCAGTCAACAGGGGTCTGGCAAAAACATTCAGTACTTC.

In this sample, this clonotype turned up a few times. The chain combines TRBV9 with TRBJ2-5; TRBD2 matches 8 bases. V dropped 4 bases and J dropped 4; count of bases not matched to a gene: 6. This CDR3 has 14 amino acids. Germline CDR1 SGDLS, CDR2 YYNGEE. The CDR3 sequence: CASSTERGTETQYF. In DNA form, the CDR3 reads TGTGCCAGCAGCACAGAGCGGGGGACAGAGACCCAGTACTTC. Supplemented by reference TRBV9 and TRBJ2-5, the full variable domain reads DSGVTQTPKHLITATGQRVTLRCSPRSGDLSVYWYQQSLDQGLQFLIQYYNGEERAKGNILERFSAQQFPDLHSELNLSSLELGDSALYFCASSTERGTETQYFGPGTRLLVL.

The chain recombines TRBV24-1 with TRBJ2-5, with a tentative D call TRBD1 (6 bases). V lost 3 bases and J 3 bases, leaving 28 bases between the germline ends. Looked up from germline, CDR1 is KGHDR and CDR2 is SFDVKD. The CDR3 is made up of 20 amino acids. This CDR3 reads CATSDPHHLPATGTKETQYF. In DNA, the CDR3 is TGTGCCACCAGTGATCCACATCATCTCCCCGCAACAGGGACCAAAGAGACCCAGTACTTC.

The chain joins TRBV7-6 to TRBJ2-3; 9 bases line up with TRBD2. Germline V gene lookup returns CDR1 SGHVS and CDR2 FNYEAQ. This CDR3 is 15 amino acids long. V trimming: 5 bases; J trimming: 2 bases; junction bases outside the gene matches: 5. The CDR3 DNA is TGTGCCAGCAGCCCTCGACTAGCGGCCACAGATACGCAGTATTTT. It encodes CASSPRLAATDTQYF.

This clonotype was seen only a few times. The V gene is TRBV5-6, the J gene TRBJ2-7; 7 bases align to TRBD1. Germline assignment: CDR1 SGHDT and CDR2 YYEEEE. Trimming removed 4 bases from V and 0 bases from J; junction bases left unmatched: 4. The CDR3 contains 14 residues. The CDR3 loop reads CASSAGGYSYEQYF. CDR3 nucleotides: TGTGCCAGCAGCGCAGGGGGATACTCCTACGAGCAGTACTTC.

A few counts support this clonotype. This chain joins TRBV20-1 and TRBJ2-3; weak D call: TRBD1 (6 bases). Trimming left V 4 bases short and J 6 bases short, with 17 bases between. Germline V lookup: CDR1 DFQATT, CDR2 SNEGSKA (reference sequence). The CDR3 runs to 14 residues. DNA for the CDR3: TGCAGTGCTAAACCAGGGGCGTTTCGGGATACGCAGTATTTT. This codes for CSAKPGAFRDTQYF.